Shown below are 9 T cell receptor beta chains from a single sample sequenced in a study of beta chain features in type 1 diabetes. Study-level findings and limits: Moderately but significantly shorter TCRB CDR3s were found in Type 1 diabetes patients in all four CD4+ subsets.

TCRB transcripts that were expressed got sequenced, as all of the isolated RNA had been reverse transcribed. The method was immunoSEQ multiplex PCR; TCRdb's version includes in-frame clones alone and lacks a portion of them. The profile covers over 650,000 clones, with about an eighth appearing a single time and approximately 0.043% taken by the ten largest. The antigens these receptors bind are not known. Sequences were obtained from naive CD4+ T cells from blood. These TCRs come from a man younger than 35 with type 1 diabetes.

The V and J genes are TRBV18 and TRBJ2-1; D uncertain. Deletions cut 3 bases from V and 7 bases from J, with 16 bases between. Germline values: CDR1 KGHSH, CDR2 LQKENI. The CDR3 consists of 15 residues. This CDR3 is CASSPAVLLRNEQFF. The CDR3 DNA is TGTGCCAGCTCACCTGCGGTCCTATTACGGAATGAGCAGTTCTTC.

This rearrangement joins TRBV10-3 to TRBJ2-1; 9 nucleotides line up with TRBD2. Per the germline V gene, CDR1 is ENHRY and CDR2 is SYGVKD. The CDR3 loop spans 15 amino acids. Trimming took 6 bases from V and 3 from J; bases not matched to a gene: 6. The CDR3 DNA follows: TGTGCCATCAGGGATGGACTAGCGTTCTACAATGAGCAGTTCTTC. It is translated as CAIRDGLAFYNEQFF.

V gene TRBV18 combines with J gene TRBJ1-4; 7 positions agree with TRBD1. J gave up 5 bases and V 0 bases, and 12 bases lay outside the gene matches. The germline V gene encodes CDR1 KGHSH and CDR2 LQKENI. This CDR3 is built from 18 residues. CDR3 bases: TGTGCCAGCTCACCACCGTCGTGGGCGGGACAGCTGAATGAAAAACTGTTTTTT. Its protein is CASSPPSWAGQLNEKLFF.

The chain is built from TRBV5-5 and TRBJ2-1, with 12 positions matching TRBD2. Losses at the gene ends were 5 bases for V and 9 bases for J; bases not matched to a gene: 6. This CDR3 is built from 14 residues. Per germline, CDR1 SGHKS and CDR2 YYEKEE (reference sequence). This CDR3 is CASSPGTSGPEQFF. As DNA, the CDR3 is TGTGCCAGCAGTCCCGGGACTAGCGGGCCTGAGCAGTTCTTC.

This clone was counted a few times. This chain links TRBV7-2 with TRBJ1-2; TRBD1 might be the D (5 bases). The CDR3 has 14 amino acids. V gave up 11 bases and J gave up 7 bases, with 23 bases separating them. CDR1 and CDR2 (germline): SGHTA, FQGNSA. In nucleotides, the CDR3 is TGTGCCGGTGCTTTTCGGTTTGGGCAGGGTGGCTACACCTTC. This encodes CAGAFRFGQGGYTF. Looking up the rest from reference TRBV7-2 and TRBJ1-2 gives the full variable domain: GAGVSQSPSNKVTEKGKDVELRCDPISGHTALYWYRQSLGQGLEFLIYFQGNSAPDKSGLPSDRFSAERTGGSVSTLTIQRTQQEDSAVYLCAGAFRFGQGGYTFGSGTRLTVV.

This clone was picked up a small number of times. The chain joins TRBV6-6 to TRBJ1-2, with 8 bases matching TRBD1. CDR3 length: 14 amino acids. Trimming took 6 bases from V and 0 from J; bases not matched to a gene: 3. The germline V gene encodes CDR1 MNHNY and CDR2 SVGAGI (reference sequence). In DNA form, the CDR3 reads TGTGCCAGCAGGGACAGGGTCTCTAACTATGGCTACACCTTC. Translated, it gives CASRDRVSNYGYTF.

About this clone: Other DNA sequences in this sample translate to the same CDR3. V usage is TRBV5-1 and J usage is TRBJ2-5; no clear D gene. The ends were cut back, 3 bases at V and 2 bases at J, with 5 bases in the middle. The CDR3 is made up of 12 amino acids. The germline V gene encodes CDR1 SGHRS and CDR2 YFSETQ. Here the CDR3 DNA reads TGCGCCAGCAGCTCCCAACAAGAGACCCAGTACTTC. Amino acids: CASSSQQETQYF.

The chain recombines TRBV2 with TRBJ2-1; 7 nucleotides align to TRBD1. The CDR3 spans 13 residues. Germline trimming cut 5 bases from V and 5 bases from J; bases unmatched to any gene: 3. Germline-derived CDR1 and CDR2 are SNHLY and FYNNEI. The CDR3 spells CASSFTGDNEQFF. The CDR3 bases are TGTGCCAGCAGTTTTACAGGGGACAATGAGCAGTTCTTC.

This chain connects TRBV19 to TRBJ2-5; 8 bases are a match to TRBD2. CDR3 length: 14 residues. V dropped 5 bases and J dropped 4; count of bases not matched to a gene: 6. Germline-derived CDR1 and CDR2 are LNHDA and SQIVND (reference sequence). CDR3 in amino acids: CASSSGLARETQYF. The DNA of the CDR3 is TGTGCCAGTAGTTCTGGACTAGCACGAGAGACCCAGTACTTC.